A single sample gave rise to the 2 T cell receptor beta chains below, sequenced in a study of T cell clonotyping in hematopoietic cell transplantation. Produced via immunoSEQ multiplex PCR; TCRdb's table is partial and in-frame only. Here the sample spans under 45,000 clones, 95% being singletons. Time point of the sample: recipient sample about 28 days before transplant, after cytoreduction. The sequencing here drew on peripheral blood mononuclear cells, taken before stem cell transplant. These receptors were obtained from a man in his forties with chronic myeloid leukemia. Some clones in this sample may be carry-over from other donors' samples.

The chain joins TRBV4-1 to TRBJ2-1, with 14 positions matching TRBD2. From germline, CDR1 is MGHRA and CDR2 YSYEKL. The CDR3 spans 21 residues. V was pared by 4 bases and J by 0 bases, with 14 bases of the junction left unmatched. CDR3 sequence: CASSRLRGLAGAGSSYNEQFF. Here the CDR3 DNA reads TGCGCCAGCAGCCGCCTGCGGGGACTAGCGGGGGCCGGGAGCTCCTACAATGAGCAGTTCTTC.

The chain is built from TRBV7-9 and TRBJ1-5; the D is unclear. The CDR3 runs to 15 residues. Trimming removed 0 bases at V and 3 bases at J, with 9 bases between. Germline CDR1 and CDR2: SEHNR and FQNEAQ (reference sequence). The CDR3 sequence: CASSLAGQANQPQHF. CDR3 DNA: TGTGCCAGCAGCTTAGCAGGGCAGGCCAATCAGCCCCAGCATTTT.